The 14 T cell receptor beta chains reported below all come from one sample, sequenced in a study of control samples from healthy donors and cancer patients. The protocol was immunoSEQ multiplex PCR, while the TCRdb copy is restricted to in-frame clones and leaves out a portion. The sample carries over 20,000 clones, around four fifths recorded once. The sequenced sample consisted of PBMCs. Receptors were obtained from a man aged 60 to 69 with colorectal cancer.

The chain has TRBV7-6 and TRBJ2-2; possible D gene TRBD1, 6 bases. The ends were cut back, 0 bases at V and 5 bases at J, with 13 bases in the middle. This CDR3 is 16 amino acids long. Germline-derived CDR1 and CDR2 are SGHVS and FNYEAQ. This CDR3 reads CASSLATGTPTGELFF. CDR3 nucleotide sequence: TGTGCCAGCAGCTTAGCGACCGGGACACCAACCGGGGAGCTGTTTTTT.

Only one count was recorded for this clone. CDR3 nucleotides: TGCAGCGTTGGTTCAGCCGATAATTCACCCCTCCACTTT. Its protein product is CSVGSADNSPLHF. The chain employs TRBV29-1 and TRBJ1-6; D ambiguous. This CDR3 spans 13 amino acids. V dropped 4 bases and J dropped 5 bases, with 9 bases sitting between them. Germline V lookup: CDR1 SQVTM, CDR2 ANQGSEA. The full variable domain, its missing parts supplied by reference TRBV29-1 and TRBJ1-6, is SAVISQKPSRDICQRGTSLTIQCQVDSQVTMMFWYRQQPGQSLTLIATANQGSEATYESGFVIDKFPISRPNLTFSTLTVSNMSPEDSSIYLCSVGSADNSPLHFGNGTRLTVT.

The chain has TRBV4-3 and TRBJ2-2; TRBD2 matches 12 bases. J lost 7 bases, V lost 3 bases, and 9 bases had no gene match. Germline CDR1 LGHNA, CDR2 YSLEER. The CDR3 is 17 residues long. In nucleotides, the CDR3 is TGCGCCAGCAGCCAGCTAGCGGGGGGGCCGGGTGACGGGGAGCTGTTTTTT. It specifies CASSQLAGGPGDGELFF.

This clone was detected only once. The rearrangement uses TRBV3-1 (or the pseudogene TRBV3-2) and TRBJ1-1; maybe TRBD1 (5 bases). The CDR3 runs to 15 residues. Deletions cut 0 bases from V and 1 base from J, with 9 bases between. The V gene's germline CDR1 is LGHDT and CDR2 YNNKEL (reference sequence). The CDR3, as DNA: TGTGCCAGCAGCCAAGATTTGGGGCGGAACACTGAAGCTTTCTTT. Its protein is CASSQDLGRNTEAFF.

In its sample, this clone is medium-sized (0.01 to 0.1%). The chain links TRBV4-1 to TRBJ1-3, with unresolved D. The CDR3 covers 17 residues. The V and J ends lost 1 base and 2 bases respectively, with 15 bases between them. CDR1 is MGHRA, CDR2 YSYEKL, per germline. The CDR3 spells CASSQVDLGFTGNTIYF. The DNA for the CDR3 is TGCGCCAGCAGCCAAGTGGACTTGGGGTTCACTGGAAACACCATATATTTT.

Written as DNA, the CDR3 is TGTGCCAGCATTCCAGGCCTAGGACAGGGGTACAATGAGCAGTTCTTC. Amino acid sequence: CASIPGLGQGYNEQFF. This chain joins TRBV2 and TRBJ2-1; 9 bases are a match to TRBD1. Per germline, CDR1 SNHLY and CDR2 FYNNEI. V lost 7 bases to trimming and J lost 4 bases; unmatched junction nucleotides: 11. The CDR3 extends over 16 amino acids.

The CDR3 DNA reads TGTGCCAGCAGCTTAGTAACCGGGGAGCTGTTTTTT. It codes for CASSLVTGELFF. The V and J genes are TRBV13 and TRBJ2-2, with no clear D. Trimming removed 1 base at V and 5 bases at J, with 2 bases between. From germline, CDR1 is PRHDT and CDR2 FYEKMQ (reference sequence). The CDR3 is 12 amino acids.

The rearrangement links TRBV5-6 to TRBJ2-5; no definite D call. V was trimmed by 4 bases and J by 1 base, leaving 5 bases between them. The length of the CDR3 is 12 residues. CDR1 is SGHDT, CDR2 YYEEEE, per germline. The CDR3: CASSLIQETQYF. The CDR3 bases are TGTGCCAGCAGCCTAATCCAAGAGACCCAGTACTTC. Combining the CDR3 with reference TRBV5-6 and TRBJ2-5 gives the whole variable domain DAGVTQSPTHLIKTRGQQVTLRCSPKSGHDTVSWYQQALGQGPQFIFQYYEEEERQRGNFPDRFSGHQFPNYSSELNVNALLLGDSALYLCASSLIQETQYFGPGTRLLVL.

The chain uses TRBV6-5 and TRBJ2-3, with D unresolved. Germline CDR1 reads MNHEY; CDR2 reads SVGAGI. Trimming removed 7 bases from V and 1 base from J, with 3 bases in between. The CDR3 spans 11 residues. The CDR3 reads CASMRTDTQYF. CDR3 DNA sequence: TGTGCCAGCATGCGCACAGATACGCAGTATTTT.

The gene calls are TRBV5-1 and TRBJ1-1, with D unresolved. CDR3 length: 11 residues. Looked up from germline, CDR1 is SGHRS and CDR2 is YFSETQ. V lost 5 bases, J lost 8 bases, and 10 bases lay in between. The CDR3 spells CASRQTREAFF. The CDR3 DNA sequence: TGCGCCAGCAGGCAGACCCGAGAAGCTTTCTTT.

This sequence joins TRBV12-3 or TRBV12-4 and TRBJ1-6, with no clear D. V was trimmed by 3 bases and J by 8 bases, leaving 5 bases between them. This CDR3 comprises 12 residues. CDR3 sequence reads: CASSLADSPLHF. The CDR3, as DNA: TGTGCCAGCAGTTTGGCAGATTCACCCCTCCACTTT.

CDR3 sequence reads: CAWSSQLGNTEAFF. The DNA of the CDR3 is TGTGCCTGGAGTTCCCAATTAGGGAACACTGAAGCTTTCTTT. V and J are TRBV30 and TRBJ1-1; D call uncertain. The V end lost 2 bases, the J end lost 1 base, and 11 bases lay between the germline ends. Germline lookup yields CDR1 GTSNPN and CDR2 SVGIG (reference sequence). The CDR3 is made up of 14 amino acids.

The chain is built from TRBV9 and TRBJ1-6; D uncertain. Per germline, CDR1 SGDLS and CDR2 YYNGEE. Trimming left V 4 bases short and J 7 bases short, with 12 bases between. The CDR3 loop spans 14 amino acids. The CDR3 DNA reads as TGTGCCAGCAGCCCGGAGGGCGGGAATTCACCCCTCCACTTT. As protein: CASSPEGGNSPLHF.

J is TRBJ1-1 and V is TRBV27, with D maybe TRBD1 (5 bases). The CDR3 has 14 amino acids. Trimming took off 4 bases at V and 11 bases at J, with 20 bases between the two ends. Germline V gene lookup returns CDR1 MNHEY and CDR2 SMNVEV (reference sequence). The CDR3 loop is CASSSQLGAPTAFF. For the CDR3, the DNA is TGTGCCAGCAGTTCGCAATTAGGGGCCCCCACGGCTTTCTTT.